This TCR beta chain is from a study of long-term antiretroviral therapy in people with HIV. Notes on the study in general: Across all time points, the repertoire was dominated by clones that expanded before ART.

The germline V and J ends were trimmed by 3 bases and 1 base, with 9 bases remaining between them. The CDR3 has 14 amino acids. Germline assignment: CDR1 KGHSH and CDR2 LQKENI. On this clone: Its antigen is as yet unknown.

Version v3.0 of the immunoSEQ assay was performed at survey level. TCRdb's copy holds only in-frame clones and misses some; the assay was immunoSEQ multiplex PCR. The sample consists of some 16,000 clones, 77% of them appearing once. The chain combines TRBV18 with TRBJ2-5; no firm D call. The sample in question was unsorted PBMCs, obtained 2.1 years after starting antiretroviral therapy. This TCR derives from a man in his forties with HIV. This CDR3 is CASSPNPGQETQYF. CDR3 nucleotides: TGTGCCAGCTCACCTAATCCGGGCCAAGAGACCCAGTACTTC.